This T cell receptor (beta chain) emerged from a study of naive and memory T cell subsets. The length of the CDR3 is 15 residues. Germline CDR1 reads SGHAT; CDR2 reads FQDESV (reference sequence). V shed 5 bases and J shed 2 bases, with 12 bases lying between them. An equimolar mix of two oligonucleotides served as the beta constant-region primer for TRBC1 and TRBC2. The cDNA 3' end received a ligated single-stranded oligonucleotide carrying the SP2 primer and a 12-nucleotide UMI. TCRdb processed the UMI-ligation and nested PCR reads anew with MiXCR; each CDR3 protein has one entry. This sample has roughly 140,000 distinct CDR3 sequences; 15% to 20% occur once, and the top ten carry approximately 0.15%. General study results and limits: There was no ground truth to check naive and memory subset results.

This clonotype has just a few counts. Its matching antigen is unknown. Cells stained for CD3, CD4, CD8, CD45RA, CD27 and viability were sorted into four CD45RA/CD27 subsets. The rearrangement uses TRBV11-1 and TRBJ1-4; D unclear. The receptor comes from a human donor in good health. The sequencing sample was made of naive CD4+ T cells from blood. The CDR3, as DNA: TGTGCCAGCAGCCCTGGGAAGGGCACTAATGAAAAACTGTTTTTT. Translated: CASSPGKGTNEKLFF.